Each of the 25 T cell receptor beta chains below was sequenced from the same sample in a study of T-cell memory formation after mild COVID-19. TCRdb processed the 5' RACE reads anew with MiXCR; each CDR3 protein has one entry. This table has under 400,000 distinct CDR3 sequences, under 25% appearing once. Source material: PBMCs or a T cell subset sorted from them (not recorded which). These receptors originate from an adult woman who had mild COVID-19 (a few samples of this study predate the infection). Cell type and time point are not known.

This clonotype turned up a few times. CDR3 in DNA: TGTGCCAGCAGGAAAGATGGGGAGAGGGACACCGGGGAGCTGTTTTTT. It specifies CASRKDGERDTGELFF. J is TRBJ2-2 and V is TRBV13; D possibly corresponds to TRBD2 (5 bases). V lost 6 bases to trimming and J lost 3 bases, with 17 bases between them. Germline CDR1 reads PRHDT; CDR2 reads FYEKMQ (reference sequence). This CDR3 has 16 amino acids.

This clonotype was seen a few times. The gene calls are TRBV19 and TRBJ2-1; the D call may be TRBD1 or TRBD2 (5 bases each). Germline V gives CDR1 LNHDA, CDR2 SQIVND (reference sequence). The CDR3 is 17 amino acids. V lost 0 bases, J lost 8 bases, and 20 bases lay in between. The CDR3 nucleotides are TGTGCCAGTAGTATAGATGGTTGGGGGACCGAGCCGGATGAGCAGTTCTTC. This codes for CASSIDGWGTEPDEQFF.

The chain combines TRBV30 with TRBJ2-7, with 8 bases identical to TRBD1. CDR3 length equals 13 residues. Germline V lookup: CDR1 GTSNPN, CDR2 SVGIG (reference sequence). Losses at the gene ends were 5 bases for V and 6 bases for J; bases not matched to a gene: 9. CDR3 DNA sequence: TGTGCCTGGGGACAGGGAGGATTCCGCGAGCAGTACTTC. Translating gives CAWGQGGFREQYF.

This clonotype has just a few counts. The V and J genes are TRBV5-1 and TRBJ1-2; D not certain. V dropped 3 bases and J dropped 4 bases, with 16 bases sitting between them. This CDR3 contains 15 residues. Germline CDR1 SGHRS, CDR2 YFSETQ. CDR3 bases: TGCGCCAGCAGCTCAGAGACATCGAATAGCTATGGCTACACCTTC. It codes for CASSSETSNSYGYTF.

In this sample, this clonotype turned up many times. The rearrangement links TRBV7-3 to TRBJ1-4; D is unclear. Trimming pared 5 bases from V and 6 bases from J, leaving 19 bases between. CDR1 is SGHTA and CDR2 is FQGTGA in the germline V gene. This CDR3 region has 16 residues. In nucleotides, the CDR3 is TGTGCCAGCAGCCCCCTCTTGTCGATGCGGGATGAAAAACTGTTTTTT. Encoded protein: CASSPLLSMRDEKLFF.

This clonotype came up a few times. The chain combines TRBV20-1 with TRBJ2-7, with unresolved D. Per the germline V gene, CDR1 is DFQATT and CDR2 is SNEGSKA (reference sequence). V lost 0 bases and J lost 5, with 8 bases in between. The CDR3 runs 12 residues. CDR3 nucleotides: TGCAGTGCTAGAGATCTTTTCCACGAGCAGTACTTC. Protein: CSARDLFHEQYF.

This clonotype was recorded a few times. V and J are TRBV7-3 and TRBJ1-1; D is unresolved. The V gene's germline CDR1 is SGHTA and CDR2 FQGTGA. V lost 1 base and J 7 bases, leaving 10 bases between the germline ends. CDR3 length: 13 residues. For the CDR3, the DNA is TGTGCCAGCAGCTTAAGTGGAGGGCATGAAGCTTTCTTT. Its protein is CASSLSGGHEAFF.

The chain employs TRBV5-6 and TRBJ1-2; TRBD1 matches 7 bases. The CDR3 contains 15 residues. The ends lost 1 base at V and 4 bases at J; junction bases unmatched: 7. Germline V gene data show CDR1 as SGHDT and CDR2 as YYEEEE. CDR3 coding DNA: TGTGCCAGCAGCTTGAAGGGGGCAACAGGCTATGGCTACACCTTC. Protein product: CASSLKGATGYGYTF.

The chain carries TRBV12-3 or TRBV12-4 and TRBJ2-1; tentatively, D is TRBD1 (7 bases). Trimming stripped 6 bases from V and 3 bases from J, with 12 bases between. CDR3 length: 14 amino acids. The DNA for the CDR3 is TGTGCCAGCAGCAGACAGGGAGGCTACAATGAGCAGTTCTTC. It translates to CASSRQGGYNEQFF.

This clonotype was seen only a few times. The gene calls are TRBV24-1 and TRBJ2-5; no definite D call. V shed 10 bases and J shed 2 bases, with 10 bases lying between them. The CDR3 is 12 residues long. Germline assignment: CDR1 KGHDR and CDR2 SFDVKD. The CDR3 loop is CATKGSQETQYF. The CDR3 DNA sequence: TGTGCCACGAAGGGCAGTCAAGAGACCCAGTACTTC.

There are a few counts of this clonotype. In nucleotides, the CDR3 is TGCAGTGCTCTAGCTCCCGGGAGCTACGAGCAGTACTTC. This translates into CSALAPGSYEQYF. This chain links TRBV20-1 with TRBJ2-7, with TRBD2 as a possible D gene (6 bases). The ends were cut back, 5 bases at V and 3 bases at J, with 14 bases in the middle. In germline, CDR1 is DFQATT, CDR2 SNEGSKA (reference sequence). CDR3 length: 13 amino acids.

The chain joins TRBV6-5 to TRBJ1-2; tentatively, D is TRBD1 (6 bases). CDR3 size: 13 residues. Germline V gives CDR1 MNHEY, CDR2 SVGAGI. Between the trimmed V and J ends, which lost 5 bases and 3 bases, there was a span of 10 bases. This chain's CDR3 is CASSRTEHYGYTF. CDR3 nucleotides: TGTGCCAGCAGTAGGACAGAGCACTATGGCTACACCTTC.

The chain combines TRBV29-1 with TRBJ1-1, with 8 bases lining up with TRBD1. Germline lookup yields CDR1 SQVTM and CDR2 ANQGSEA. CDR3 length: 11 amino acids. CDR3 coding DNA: TGCTCAACAGGGGGGCGAACTGAAGCTTTCTTT. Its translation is CSTGGRTEAFF.

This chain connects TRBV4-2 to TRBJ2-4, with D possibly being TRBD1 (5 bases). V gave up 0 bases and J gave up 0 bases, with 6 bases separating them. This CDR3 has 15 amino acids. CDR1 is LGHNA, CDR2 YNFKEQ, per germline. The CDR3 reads CASSQEQAAKNIQYF. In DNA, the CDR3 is TGTGCCAGCAGCCAAGAACAGGCAGCCAAAAACATTCAGTACTTC.

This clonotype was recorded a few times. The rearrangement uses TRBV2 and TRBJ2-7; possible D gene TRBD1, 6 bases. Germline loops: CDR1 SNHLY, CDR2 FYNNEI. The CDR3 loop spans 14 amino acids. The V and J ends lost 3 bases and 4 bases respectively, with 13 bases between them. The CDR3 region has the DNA TGTGCCAGCAGTGATCTCAGGGGTCTTTACGAGCAGTACTTC. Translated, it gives CASSDLRGLYEQYF. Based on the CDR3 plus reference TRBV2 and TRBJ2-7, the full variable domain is EPEVTQTPSHQVTQMGQEVILRCVPISNHLYFYWYRQILGQKVEFLVSFYNNEISEKSEIFDDQFSVERPDGSNFTLKIRSTKLEDSAMYFCASSDLRGLYEQYFGPGTRLTVT.

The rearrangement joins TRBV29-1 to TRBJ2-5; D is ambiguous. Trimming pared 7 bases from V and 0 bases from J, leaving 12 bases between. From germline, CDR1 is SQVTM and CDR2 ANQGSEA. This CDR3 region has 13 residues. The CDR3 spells CSAEYDDQETQYF. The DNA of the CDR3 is TGCAGCGCAGAATATGACGACCAAGAGACCCAGTACTTC. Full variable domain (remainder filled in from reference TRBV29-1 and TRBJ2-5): SAVISQKPSRDICQRGTSLTIQCQVDSQVTMMFWYRQQPGQSLTLIATANQGSEATYESGFVIDKFPISRPNLTFSTLTVSNMSPEDSSIYLCSAEYDDQETQYFGPGTRLLVL.

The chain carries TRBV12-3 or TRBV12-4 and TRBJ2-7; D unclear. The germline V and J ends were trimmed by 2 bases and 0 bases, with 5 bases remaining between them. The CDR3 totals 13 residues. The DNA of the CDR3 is TGTGCCAGCAGTTTAATCCCCTCCTACGAGCAGTACTTC. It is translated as CASSLIPSYEQYF.

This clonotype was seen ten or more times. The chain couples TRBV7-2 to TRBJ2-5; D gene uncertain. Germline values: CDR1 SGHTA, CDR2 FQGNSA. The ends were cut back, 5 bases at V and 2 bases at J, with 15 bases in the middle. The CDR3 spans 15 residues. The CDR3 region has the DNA TGTGCCAGCAGCCGCGGATCTGGCAGACAAGAGACCCAGTACTTC. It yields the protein CASSRGSGRQETQYF.

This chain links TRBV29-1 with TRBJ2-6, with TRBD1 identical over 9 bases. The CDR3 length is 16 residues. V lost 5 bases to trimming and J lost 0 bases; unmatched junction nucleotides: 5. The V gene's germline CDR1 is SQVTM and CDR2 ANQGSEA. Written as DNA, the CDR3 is TGCAGCGTTCGGGGACAGGGACTCTCTGGGGCCAACGTCCTGACTTTC. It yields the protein CSVRGQGLSGANVLTF.

CDR3 amino acids: CASKRDTYNEQFF. The CDR3 DNA sequence: TGTGCCAGCAAACGGGACACCTACAATGAGCAGTTCTTC. V is TRBV12-3 or TRBV12-4 and J is TRBJ2-1; D is possibly TRBD1 (6 bases). The CDR3 covers 13 residues. V shed 7 bases and J shed 2 bases, with 9 bases lying between them.

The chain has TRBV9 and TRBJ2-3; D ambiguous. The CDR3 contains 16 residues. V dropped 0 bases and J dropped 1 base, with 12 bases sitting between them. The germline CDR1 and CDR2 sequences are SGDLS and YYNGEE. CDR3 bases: TGTGCCAGCAGCGTAGGCGTGGGTGAGGGCACAGATACGCAGTATTTT. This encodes CASSVGVGEGTDTQYF.

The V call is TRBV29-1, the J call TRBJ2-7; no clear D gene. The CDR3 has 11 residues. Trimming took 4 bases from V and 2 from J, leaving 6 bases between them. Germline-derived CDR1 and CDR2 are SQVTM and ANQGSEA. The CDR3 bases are TGCAGCGTTGGGTTTACCTACGAGCAGTACTTC. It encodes CSVGFTYEQYF.

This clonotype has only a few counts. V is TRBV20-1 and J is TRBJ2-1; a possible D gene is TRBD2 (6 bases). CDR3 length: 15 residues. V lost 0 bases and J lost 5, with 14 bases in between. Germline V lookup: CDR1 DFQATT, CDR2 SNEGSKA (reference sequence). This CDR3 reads CSARDMRDSDNEQFF. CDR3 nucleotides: TGCAGTGCTAGAGATATGCGGGACTCGGACAATGAGCAGTTCTTC.

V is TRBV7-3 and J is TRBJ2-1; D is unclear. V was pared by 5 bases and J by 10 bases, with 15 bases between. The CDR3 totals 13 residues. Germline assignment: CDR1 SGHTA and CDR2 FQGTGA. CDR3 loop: CASSPHSSREQFF. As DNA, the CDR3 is TGTGCCAGCAGCCCCCACTCCTCTAGGGAGCAGTTCTTC. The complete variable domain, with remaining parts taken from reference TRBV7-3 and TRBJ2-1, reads GAGVSQTPSNKVTEKGKYVELRCDPISGHTALYWYRQSLGQGPEFLIYFQGTGAADDSGLPNDRFFAVRPEGSVSTLKIQRTERGDSAVYLCASSPHSSREQFFGPGTRLTVL.

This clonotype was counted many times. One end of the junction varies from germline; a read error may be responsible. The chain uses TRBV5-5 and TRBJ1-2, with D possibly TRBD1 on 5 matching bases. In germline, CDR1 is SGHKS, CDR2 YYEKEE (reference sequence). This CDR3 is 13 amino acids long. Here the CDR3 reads CASSLRQPRYLRF. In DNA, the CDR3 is TGTGCCAGCAGCTTGAGACAGCCTCGCTACCTCCGCTTC.